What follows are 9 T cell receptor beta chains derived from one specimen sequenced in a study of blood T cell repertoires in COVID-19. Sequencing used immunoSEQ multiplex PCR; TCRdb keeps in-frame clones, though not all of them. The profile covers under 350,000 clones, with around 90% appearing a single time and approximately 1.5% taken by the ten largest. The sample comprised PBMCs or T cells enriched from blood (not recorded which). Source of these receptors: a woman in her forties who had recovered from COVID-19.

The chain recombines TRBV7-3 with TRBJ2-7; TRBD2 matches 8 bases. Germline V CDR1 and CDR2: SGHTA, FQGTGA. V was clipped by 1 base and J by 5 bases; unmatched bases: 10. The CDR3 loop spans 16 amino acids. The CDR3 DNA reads TGTGCCAGCAGCTTAAGCGGGGGGACTTCCCGCAACGAGCAGTACTTC. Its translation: CASSLSGGTSRNEQYF.

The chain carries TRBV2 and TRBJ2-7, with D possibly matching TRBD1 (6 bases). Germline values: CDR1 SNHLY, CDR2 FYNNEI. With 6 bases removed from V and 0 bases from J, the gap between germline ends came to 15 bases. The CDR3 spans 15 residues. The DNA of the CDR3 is TGTGCCAGCAGAGAGGACAGATTTAACTCCTACGAGCAGTACTTC. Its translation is CASREDRFNSYEQYF.

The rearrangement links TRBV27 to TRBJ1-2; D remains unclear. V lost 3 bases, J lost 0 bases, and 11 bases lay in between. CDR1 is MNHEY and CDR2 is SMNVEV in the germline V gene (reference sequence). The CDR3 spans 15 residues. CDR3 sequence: CASSFRTGANYGYTF. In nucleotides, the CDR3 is TGTGCCAGCAGTTTTCGTACCGGGGCTAACTATGGCTACACCTTC.

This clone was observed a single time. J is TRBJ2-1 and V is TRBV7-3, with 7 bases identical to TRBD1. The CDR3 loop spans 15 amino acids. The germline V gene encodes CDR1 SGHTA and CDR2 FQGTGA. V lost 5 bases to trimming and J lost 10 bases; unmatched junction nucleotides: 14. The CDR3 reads CASSLGQRPPIEQFF. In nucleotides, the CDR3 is TGTGCCAGCAGCCTGGGACAGAGACCCCCAATAGAGCAGTTCTTC.

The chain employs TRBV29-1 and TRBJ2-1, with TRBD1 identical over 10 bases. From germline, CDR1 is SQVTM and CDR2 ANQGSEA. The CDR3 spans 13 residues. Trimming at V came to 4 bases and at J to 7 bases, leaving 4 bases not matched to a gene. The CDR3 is CSVGQGAKNEQFF. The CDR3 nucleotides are TGCAGCGTTGGACAGGGGGCAAAGAATGAGCAGTTCTTC.

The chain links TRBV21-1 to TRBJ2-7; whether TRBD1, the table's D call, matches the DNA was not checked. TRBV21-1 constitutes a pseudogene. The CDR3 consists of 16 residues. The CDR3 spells CISPRKNRGFSYEQYF. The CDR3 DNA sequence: TGTATCTCCCCGAGGAAAAACAGGGGGTTCAGCTACGAGCAGTACTTC.

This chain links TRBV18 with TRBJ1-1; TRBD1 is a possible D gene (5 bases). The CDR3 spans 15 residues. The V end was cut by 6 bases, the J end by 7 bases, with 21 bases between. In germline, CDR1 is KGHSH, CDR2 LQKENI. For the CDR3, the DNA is TGTGCCAGCTCGCCAGCCGGGGGTCTAAACGGTGAAGCTTTCTTT. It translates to CASSPAGGLNGEAFF. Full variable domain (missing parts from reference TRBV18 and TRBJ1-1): NAGVMQNPRHLVRRRGQEARLRCSPMKGHSHVYWYRQLPEEGLKFMVYLQKENIIDESGMPKERFSAEFPKEGPSILRIQQVVRGDSAAYFCASSPAGGLNGEAFFGQGTRLTVV.

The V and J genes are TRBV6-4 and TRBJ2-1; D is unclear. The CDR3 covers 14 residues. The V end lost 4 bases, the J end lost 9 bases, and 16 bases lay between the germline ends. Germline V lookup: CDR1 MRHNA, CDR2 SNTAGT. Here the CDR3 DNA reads TGTGCCAGCAGTGCCGACCGTAGCTCGGGTGAGCAGTTCTTC. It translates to CASSADRSSGEQFF.

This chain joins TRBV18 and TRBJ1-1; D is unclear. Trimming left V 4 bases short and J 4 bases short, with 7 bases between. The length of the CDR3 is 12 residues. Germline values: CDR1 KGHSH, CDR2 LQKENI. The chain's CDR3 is CASSRGLTEAFF. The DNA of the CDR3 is TGTGCCAGCTCACGCGGGCTCACTGAAGCTTTCTTT.